This section outlines one T cell receptor (gamma chain) sequence together with its context. Its antigen is not identified. TCRdb's protein for this DNA is that of a much larger clone and differs from the translation at residue 3, likely a read error; the protein shown is the DNA translation. This sample was included in a study of gamma delta lymphoproliferative disorders and STAT genes. Study in general: At least 50 ng of genomic DNA went into each LymphoTrack Dx TCRG Assay library. For the delta chain, EuroClonality-NGS standard procedure was applied. Study-wide points: Patient-control comparisons may be limited by differing T cell maturation stages. Most major patient clonotypes were shared with at least one healthy donor.

The receptor sequences were amplified from genomic DNA of peripheral blood mononuclear cells. TCRdb re-identified clones in the multiplex PCR reads via CATT. The sample shows more than 2,000 gamma-chain clones, 12% of them seen only once. Germline CDR1 reads VTNTFY; CDR2 reads YDVSTARD (reference sequence). The CDR3 spans 12 residues. This chain joins TRGV3 and TRGJ1 or TRGJ2. TCRdb gives no J gene; it was assigned here by matching the DNA to germline. The clonotype was recovered from a human donor in good health. The material sequenced was blood. The CDR3 DNA reads TGTGCCGCCTGGGACAGGCCCTATAAGAAACTCTTT. It translates to CAAWDRPYKKLF.